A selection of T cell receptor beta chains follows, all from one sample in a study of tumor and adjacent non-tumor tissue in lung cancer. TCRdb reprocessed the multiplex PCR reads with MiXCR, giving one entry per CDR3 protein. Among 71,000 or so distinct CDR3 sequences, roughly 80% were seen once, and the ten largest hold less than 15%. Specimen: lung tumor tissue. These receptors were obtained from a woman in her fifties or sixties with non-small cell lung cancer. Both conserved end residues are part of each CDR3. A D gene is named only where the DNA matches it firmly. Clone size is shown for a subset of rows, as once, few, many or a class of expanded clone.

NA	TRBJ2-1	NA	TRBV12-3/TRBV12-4	CASRRASYYNEQFF	TGTGCCAGCAGAAGGGCCAGCTACTACAATGAGCAGTTCTTC
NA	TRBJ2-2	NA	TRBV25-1	CASSPPLGGNTGELFF	TGTGCCAGCAGCCCCCCCTTGGGAGGAAACACCGGGGAGCTGTTTTTT
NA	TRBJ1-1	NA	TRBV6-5	CASSTHEMNTEPFF	TGTGCCAGCAGCACACACGAAATGAACACTGAACCTTTCTTC
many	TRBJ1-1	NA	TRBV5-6	CASSLGIVLLTGDTEAFF	TGTGCCAGCAGCTTGGGGATAGTGTTGTTAACAGGCGACACTGAAGCTTTCTTT
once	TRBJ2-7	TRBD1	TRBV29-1	CNVRIRDSRSYEQYF	TGCAACGTGCGAATCCGGGACAGTAGGTCCTACGAGCAGTATTTC
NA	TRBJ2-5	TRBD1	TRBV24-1	CTTSDLQGAGEARYF	TGTACCACCAGTGATTTACAGGGGGCAGGCGAGGCCCGGTACTTC
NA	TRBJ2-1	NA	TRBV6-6	CASSYSTGIGDF	TGCGCCAGTAGTTACTCGACGGGGATTGGGGACTTC
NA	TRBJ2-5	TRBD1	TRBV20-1	CTAIRDRVGQETQYF	TGCACTGCTATCCGGGACAGGGTCGGGCAAGAGACCCAATACTTC
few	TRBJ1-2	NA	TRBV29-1	CSVGLDYGYSF	TGCAGCGTTGGACTTGACTATGGTTACAGCTTC
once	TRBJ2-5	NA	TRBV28	CASRLGHLPETQYF	TGTGCGAGCAGATTAGGGCACCTTCCTGAGACCCAGTACTTC
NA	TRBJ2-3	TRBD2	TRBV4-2	CASSEERGADSQYF	TGTGCCAGCAGCGAAGAGCGGGGGGCAGATTCGCAGTATTTT
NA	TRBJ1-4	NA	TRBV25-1	CASSSGGAGEKLFF	TGTGCCAGCAGTTCTGGGGGCGCGGGTGAAAAACTGTTTTTT
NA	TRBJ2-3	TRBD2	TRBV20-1	CSATGTSMADTHYF	TGCAGTGCGACCGGGACTAGTATGGCAGATACGCACTATTTT
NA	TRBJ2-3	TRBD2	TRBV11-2	CTSSKTSGNADTQYF	TGTACCAGCAGCAAGACTAGCGGGAATGCGGATACGCAGTATTTT
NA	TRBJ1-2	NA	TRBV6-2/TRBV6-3	CASIPHGGDGYTF	TGTGCCAGCATTCCCCACGGAGGGGATGGCTACACATTC
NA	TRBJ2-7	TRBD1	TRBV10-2	CASSERDRLSYEQYF	TGCGCCAGCAGTGAGAGGGACAGGCTTTCCTATGAGCAGTACTTC
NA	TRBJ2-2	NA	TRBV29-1	CSPGRSTGELFF	TGCAGCCCTGGGAGGAGTACCGGGGAGCTGTTTTTT
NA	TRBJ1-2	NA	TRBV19	CASSMAENYGCTF	TGTGCCAGTAGTATGGCCGAGAACTATGGCTGCACCTTC
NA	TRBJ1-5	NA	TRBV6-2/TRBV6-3	CASPGVGCRPQHF	TGTGCCAGCCCCGGGGTAGGGTGTCGACCCCAGCATTTT
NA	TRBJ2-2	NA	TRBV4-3	CASSPLRITGELFF	TGCGCCAGCAGCCCTCTGAGAATCACCGGGGAGCTGTTTTTT
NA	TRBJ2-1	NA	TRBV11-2	CPSTPESRGSSYNEQFF	TGTCCCAGCACCCCAGAGAGCAGGGGAAGCTCCTACAATGAGCAGTTCTTC
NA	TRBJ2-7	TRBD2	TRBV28	CASSFWGLAGGPLCELYF	TGTGCCAGCAGTTTTTGGGGGCTAGCGGGAGGGCCATTGTGCGAGCTATACTTC
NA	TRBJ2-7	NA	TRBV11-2	CDSSLGNDGEQYF	TGTGACAGCAGCTTGGGGAATGACGGCGAGCAGTATTTC
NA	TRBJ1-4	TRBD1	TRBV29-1	CSESFRDSNEKLFF	TGCAGCGAAAGCTTCCGGGACAGTAATGAAAAACTGTTTTTT
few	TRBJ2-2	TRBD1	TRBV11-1	CASSPSPQGAGELFF	TGTGCCAGCAGCCCAAGCCCACAGGGGGCCGGGGAGCTGTTTTTT
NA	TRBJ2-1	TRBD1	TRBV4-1	CASSQEWTGGGFF	TGCGCCAGCAGCCAAGAGTGGACAGGGGGGGGGTTCTTC
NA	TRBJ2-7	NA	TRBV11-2	CVSSPIATPYEQYF	TGTGTCAGCAGCCCCATAGCGACCCCTTACGAGCAGTACTTC
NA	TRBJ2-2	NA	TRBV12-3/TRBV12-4	CASNTTRSTNTGELFF	TGTGCCAGCAATACCACCAGGAGTACGAACACTGGGGAGCTGTTTTTT
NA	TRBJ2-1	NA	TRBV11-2	CASSFTAAGDNEQFF	TGTGCCAGCAGCTTTACAGCGGCAGGAGACAACGAGCAGTTCTTC